This TCR beta chain was captured in a study of cytomegalovirus exposure and HLA in healthy donors (dated by TCRdb to about 2017). With regard to the full study: According to an earlier analysis of 550 to 750 of the donors, about 179 million T cells yielded 120 million or so unique TCR beta sequences and about 300 Gb of sequence data. The number of typed donors differed by locus: roughly 629-630 for A, B, C, DRB1 and DQB1; approximately 520 for DQA1; some 590 for DPA1; and around 490 for DPB1. A separate validation cohort of roughly 130 different subjects was used in addition to the 666-subject first cohort. Donor age, sex, ethnicity and CMV serostatus were compiled alongside the repertoire data. All discovery cohort repertoires had been generated on a single sequencing platform. To predict cytomegalovirus infection status, the study brought together high-throughput TCR immunosequencing, statistical association of individual TCRs with disease status, and machine learning. In a later analysis, previously published TCR beta repertoires from several hundred donors were re-analyzed and high-resolution HLA genotyping was added so that TCR occurrence patterns could be studied. Of the roughly 400 genotyped donors, roughly 76% were placed in the genetic ancestry cluster associated with self-reported Caucasian donors. The aim of the study was to test whether cataloging public T cell receptors could identify signatures of past pathogen exposure. The T cell repertoires of around 730 subjects were profiled by immunosequencing and related to cytomegalovirus serostatus. On average, around 240,000 unique TCR beta nucleotide sequences were sequenced per donor among fewer than 500 genotyped donors of the cohort, with roughly a sixth of those sequences being non-productive. A later genetic analysis used genome-wide SNP genotypes for about 60% of the roughly 700 donors, treating that subset as a discovery cohort. Because of strong linkage in the cohort, 5 or 6 DR-DQ haplotypes were treated as single units for association and clustering. Rather than using new phenotypic data, the later analysis identified candidate immune exposures from TCR beta sequences and from how often those sequences occurred across donors. To decide whether each TCR beta V gene segment behaved as functional or pseudogenic, an earlier analysis of some 580 of the donors relied on high-throughput TCR beta sequencing. About 280 gigabases of sequencing data and roughly 80 million unique TCR sequences made up an early release that covered 640 HLA-typed donors. HLA typing included class I and class II loci at four-digit resolution. Summary of the overall study and its limitations: In vitro tests confirmed that a few of the cytomegalovirus-associated TCR beta chains recognize cytomegalovirus antigens. Compared with equally common non-associated chains, HLA-associated TCR beta chains in a later analysis were more clonally expanded and had lower generation probabilities. This cohort had only TCR beta chains sequenced, and the lack of alpha or paired-chain data limited which features could be detected. At a false discovery rate of 0.05, a later analysis linked about 16,000 TCR beta sequences to specific HLA alleles. When HLA alleles, especially DR and DQ, strongly co-occurred, TCR associations were difficult to assign to individual alleles. Linkage disequilibrium might explain the correlated functional status among segregating V segments, but an unknown experimental factor could not be excluded. The classifier was reported to diagnose cytomegalovirus status with high specificity and sensitivity in both the original cohort and the validation cohort. Most TCR sequences were seen in very few donors, while some public TCRs were found in many individuals. A further reported finding was that TCR beta sequences accurately predicted the HLA-A and HLA-B alleles for most subjects in the first cohort. Broadly in line with IMGT annotations, most TCR beta V segments showed up in productive rearrangements about 87% or about 30% of the time in an earlier analysis of approximately 600 of the donors. The 87-base-pair reads could not distinguish some IMGT-functional V segments, including TRBV6-2 and TRBV6-3, so those segments were excluded. In the study, approximately 150 TCR beta chains were listed as associated with cytomegalovirus. In a later genetic analysis, a missense DCLRE1C variant was associated with V-gene and J-gene trimming of TCR beta chains, and the association was replicated in an independent cohort. For the cohort, immune exposure information was limited to CMV serostatus. According to a later genetic analysis, donors in an Asian-associated ancestry cluster had fewer N-insertions in productive TCRs than the approximately 650-donor mean. A group of highly shared sequence variants was considered likely to be a technical artifact of the sequencing pipeline. The presence/absence analyses assumed that sequencing depth was roughly uniform across donors, and that assumption may not be true. The authors suggested that the approach could potentially be extended to other disease states and immunological phenotypes. According to a later analysis, parvovirus B19, influenza, CMV and Epstein-Barr virus appeared linked to several top co-occurrence clusters. Because some donors lacked HLA typing at each locus, the association tests relied only on the typed subset. In a later analysis, most CMV-associated TCR beta chains were found to appear HLA-restricted, with HLA associations seemingly driven largely by CMV exposure. Over 15 rarely observed V segments, including chromosome 9 orphons, were excluded from the earlier analysis of several hundred of the donors because counts were too low. A later analysis found that TCR association rates varied across HLA loci, with DRB1 alleles showing the most associated TCRs and HLA-C alleles the fewest.

The cohort was made up of approximately 670 healthy bone marrow donors. At the time of sampling, all cohort members were nominally healthy, though unrecorded immune exposures were likely present. The donor tested CMV seronegative, placing the donor among the 350 or so seronegative members of the cohort. Each donor provided a peripheral blood sample, and peripheral blood mononuclear cells were used for TCR beta sequencing. The Qiagen DNeasy Blood Extraction Kit was used to extract genomic DNA from the blood cell samples. This clone has a handful of counts. Its antigen target is currently unknown. No per-base quality is available; no much larger clone lies one base away. The CDR3 has 13 amino acids, counting the end cysteine and phenylalanine. The read is trimmed to its CDR3 DNA, 39 bases read in frame from base 1. CDR1 and CDR2, looked up from the germline V gene, are MNHEY and SVGAGI. Libraries were prepared through the immunoSEQ multiplex PCR assay. A mixture of 60 forward primers for TCR Vbeta segments and 13 reverse primers for TCR Jbeta segments was used in the multiplex PCR. Amplification of the CDR3 region of rearranged TCR beta genes was performed with a multiplex PCR assay on genomic DNA. On the Illumina HiSeq System, the amplified TCR beta libraries were sequenced as 87-base-pair reads. Regarding the original processing steps: In a later analysis, some 80 million unique TCR beta chains were counted across the approximately 640 repertoires, and roughly 11 million of these chains were shared by at least two donors. Raw reads were error-corrected and collapsed into unique sequences by a nearest-neighbor algorithm in which closely related sequences were merged to remove PCR and sequencing errors. To assign V, D and J gene segments, CDR3 sequences were aligned to IMGT reference sequences. For a sequence to be retained, a match of at least six nucleotides to both a V gene segment and a J gene segment was required. A rearrangement was called productive if the CDR3 had no stop codons and remained in frame with V and J, and every other rearrangement was called non-productive. Following IMGT convention, CDR3 was defined as the stretch from the second conserved V-encoded cysteine to the conserved J-encoded phenylalanine. The earlier analysis of about 500 of the donors excluded sequences that lacked an unambiguous match to a single V gene segment. An earlier analysis of several hundred of the donors called V segments functional above 56.7% productive rearrangements and segregating when the between-donor standard deviation exceeded 5%. A statistical classification framework was built to diagnose cytomegalovirus status from the catalog of TCR beta chain sequences. In a later analysis, V and J genes were assigned by comparing TCR nucleotide sequences against IMGT/GENE-DB human TR gene sequences. A later analysis assigned CDR3 sequences and most-parsimonious VDJ recombination scenarios with the TCRdist pipeline. In a later analysis, each TCR beta chain was defined by its CDR3 amino acid sequence together with its V-gene family, and reads lacking a unique V-gene family were excluded. A later analysis removed over 500 highly shared, low-generation-probability nucleotide sequences to deal with suspected cross-contamination and a sequencing artifact. A later analysis calculated a clonal expansion index for each public chain from normalized within-repertoire ranks of inferred template counts. Generation probabilities in a later analysis came from a VDJ recombination model fitted to out-of-frame rearrangements, and those results were checked against IGoR. Hypergeometric tests were used in a later analysis to score TCR-TCR, TCR-HLA and TCR-CMV co-occurrence, with a repertoire-size bias correction applied to the TCR pairs. A later analysis estimated false discovery rates by permuting HLA or CMV assignments 20 times. A later analysis grouped co-occurring TCRs with DBSCAN, adding TCRdist sequence similarity when clustering within HLA-allele-positive subsets. Repertoires with fewer than 30,000 or more than 120,000 public chains were left out of co-occurrence clustering, as were five repertoires with anomalous nucleotide sharing. TCRdb re-hosts the immuneACCESS table, in-frame sequences only. Its copies lack some clones; in the studies checked, an unresolved V gene accounts for under half of them, and the cause for the rest is not known. Clone size and V and J calls were adopted from that table, with D and trimming inferred from the DNA. The sample has roughly 100,000 clones on record, around 80% of them singletons. Around 3.1% of the sample is held by the ten biggest clonotypes.

Sequencing was done on a sample of PBMCs. This receptor chain uses TRBV6-5 and TRBJ1-2, and 10 junctional nucleotides match TRBD1. The sequence came from a woman aged 40 to 50 in good health and CMV-seronegative. The CDR3 in this case is CVVQGQGDFGYTF. The DNA reads as follows: TGTGTTGTACAAGGACAGGGGGACTTTGGCTACACCTTC.